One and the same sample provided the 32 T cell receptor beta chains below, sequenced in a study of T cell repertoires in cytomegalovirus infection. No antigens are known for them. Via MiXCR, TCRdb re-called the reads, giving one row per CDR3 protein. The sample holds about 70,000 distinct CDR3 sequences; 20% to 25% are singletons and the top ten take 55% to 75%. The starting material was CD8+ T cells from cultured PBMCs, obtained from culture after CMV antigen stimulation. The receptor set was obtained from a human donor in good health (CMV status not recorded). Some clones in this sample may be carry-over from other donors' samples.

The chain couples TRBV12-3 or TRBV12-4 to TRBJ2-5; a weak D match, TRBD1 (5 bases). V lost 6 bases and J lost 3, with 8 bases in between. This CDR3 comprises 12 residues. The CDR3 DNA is TGTGCCAGCAGCGACAGAGAAGAGACCCAGTACTTC. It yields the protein CASSDREETQYF.

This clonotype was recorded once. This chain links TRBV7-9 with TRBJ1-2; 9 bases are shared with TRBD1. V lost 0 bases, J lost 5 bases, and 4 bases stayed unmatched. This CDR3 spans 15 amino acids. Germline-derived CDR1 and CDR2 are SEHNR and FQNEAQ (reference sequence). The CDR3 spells CASSLAGQGTYGYTF. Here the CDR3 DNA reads TGTGCCAGCAGCTTAGCGGGACAGGGAACTTATGGCTACACCTTC.

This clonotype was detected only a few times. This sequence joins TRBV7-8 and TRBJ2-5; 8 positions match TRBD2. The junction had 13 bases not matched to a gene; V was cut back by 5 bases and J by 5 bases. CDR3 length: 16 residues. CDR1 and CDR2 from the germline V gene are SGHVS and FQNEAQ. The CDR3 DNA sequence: TGTGCCAGCAGCCCACTAGTAGCGGGGAATGAGGAGACCCAGTACTTC. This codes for CASSPLVAGNEETQYF.

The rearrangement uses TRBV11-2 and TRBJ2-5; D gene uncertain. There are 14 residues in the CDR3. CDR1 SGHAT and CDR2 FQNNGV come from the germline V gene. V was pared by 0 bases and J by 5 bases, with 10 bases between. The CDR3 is CASSLDGTWETQYF. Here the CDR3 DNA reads TGTGCCAGCAGCTTAGACGGAACTTGGGAGACCCAGTACTTC.

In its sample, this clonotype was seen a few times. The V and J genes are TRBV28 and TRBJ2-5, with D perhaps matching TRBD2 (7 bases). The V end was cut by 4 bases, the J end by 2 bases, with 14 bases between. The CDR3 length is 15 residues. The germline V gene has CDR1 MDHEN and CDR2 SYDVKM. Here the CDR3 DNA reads TGTGCCAGCAGTTCCCCGGGGAGGGGGCAAGAGACCCAGTACTTC. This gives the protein CASSSPGRGQETQYF. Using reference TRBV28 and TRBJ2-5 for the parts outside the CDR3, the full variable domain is DVKVTQSSRYLVKRTGEKVFLECVQDMDHENMFWYRQDPGLGLRLIYFSYDVKMKEKGDIPEGYSVSREKKERFSLILESASTNQTSMYLCASSSPGRGQETQYFGPGTRLLVL.

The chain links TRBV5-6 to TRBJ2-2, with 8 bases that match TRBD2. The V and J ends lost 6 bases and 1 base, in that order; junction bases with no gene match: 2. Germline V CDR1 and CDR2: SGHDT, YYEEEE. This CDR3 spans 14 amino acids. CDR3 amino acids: CASILAGNTGELFF. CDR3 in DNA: TGTGCCAGCATCCTAGCGGGGAACACCGGGGAGCTGTTTTTT.

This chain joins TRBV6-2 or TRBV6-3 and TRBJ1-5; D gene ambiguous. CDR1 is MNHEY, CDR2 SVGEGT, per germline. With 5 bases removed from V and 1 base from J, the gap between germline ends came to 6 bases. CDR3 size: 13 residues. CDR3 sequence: CASSLMSNQPQHF. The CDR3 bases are TGTGCCAGCAGTCTGATGAGCAATCAGCCCCAGCATTTT.

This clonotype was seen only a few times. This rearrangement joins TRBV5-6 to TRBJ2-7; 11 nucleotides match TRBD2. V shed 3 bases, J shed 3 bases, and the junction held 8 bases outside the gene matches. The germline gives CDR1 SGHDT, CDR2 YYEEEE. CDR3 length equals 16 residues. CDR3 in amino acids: CASSSLLAGAYYEQYF. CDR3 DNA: TGTGCCAGCAGCTCCTTACTAGCGGGGGCATACTACGAGCAGTACTTC.

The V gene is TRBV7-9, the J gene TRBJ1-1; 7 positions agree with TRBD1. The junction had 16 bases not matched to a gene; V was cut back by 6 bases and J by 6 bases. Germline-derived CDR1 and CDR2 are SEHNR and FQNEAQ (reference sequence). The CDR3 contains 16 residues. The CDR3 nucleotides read TGTGCCAGCAGACCCTCCAGGGGGGAGAGGATATCTGAAGCTTTCTTT. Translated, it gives CASRPSRGERISEAFF.

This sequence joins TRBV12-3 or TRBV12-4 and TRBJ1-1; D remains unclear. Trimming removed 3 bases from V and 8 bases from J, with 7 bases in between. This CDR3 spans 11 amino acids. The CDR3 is CASSLNAEAFF. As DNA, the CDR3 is TGTGCCAGCAGTTTGAACGCAGAAGCTTTCTTT.

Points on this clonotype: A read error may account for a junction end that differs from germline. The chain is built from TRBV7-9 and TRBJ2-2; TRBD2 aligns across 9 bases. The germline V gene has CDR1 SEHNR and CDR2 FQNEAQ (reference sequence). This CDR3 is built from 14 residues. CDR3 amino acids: CASILAGADGELFF. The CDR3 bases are TGTGCCAGCATCTTAGCGGGGGCGGACGGGGAGCTGTTTTTT. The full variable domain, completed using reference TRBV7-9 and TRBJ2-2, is DTGVSQNPRHKITKRGQNVTFRCDPISEHNRLYWYRQTLGQGPEFLTYFQNEAQLEKSRLLSDRFSAERPKGSFSTLEIQRTEQGDSAMYLCASILAGADGELFFGEGSRLTVL.

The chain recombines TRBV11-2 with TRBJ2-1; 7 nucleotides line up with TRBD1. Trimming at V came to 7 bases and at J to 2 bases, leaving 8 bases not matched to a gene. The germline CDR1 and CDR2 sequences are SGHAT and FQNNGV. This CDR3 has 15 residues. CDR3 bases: TGTGCCAGCACCCCGACAGGGATCACCTACAATGAGCAGTTCTTC. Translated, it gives CASTPTGITYNEQFF.

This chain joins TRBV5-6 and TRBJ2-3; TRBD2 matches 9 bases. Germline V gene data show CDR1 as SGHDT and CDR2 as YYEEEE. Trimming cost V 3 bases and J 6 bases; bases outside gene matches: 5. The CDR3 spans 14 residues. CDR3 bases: TGTGCCAGCAGCTCTGGACTAGCGTCGGATACGCAGTATTTT. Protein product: CASSSGLASDTQYF.

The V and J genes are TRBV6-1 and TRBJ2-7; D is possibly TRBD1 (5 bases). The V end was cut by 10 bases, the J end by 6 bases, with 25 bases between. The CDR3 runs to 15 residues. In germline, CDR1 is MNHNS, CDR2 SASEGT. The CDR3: CATSSYQGSGTEQYF. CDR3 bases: TGTGCCACTTCCTCGTATCAGGGAAGTGGTACCGAGCAGTACTTC.

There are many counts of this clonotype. The CDR3 region is CASSFPRMNTEAFF. As DNA, the CDR3 is TGTGCCAGCAGTTTCCCAAGGATGAACACTGAAGCTTTCTTT. The rearrangement uses TRBV12-3 or TRBV12-4 and TRBJ1-1; the D is unclear. The CDR3 extends over 14 amino acids. The V end was cut by 3 bases, the J end by 0 bases, with 8 bases between.

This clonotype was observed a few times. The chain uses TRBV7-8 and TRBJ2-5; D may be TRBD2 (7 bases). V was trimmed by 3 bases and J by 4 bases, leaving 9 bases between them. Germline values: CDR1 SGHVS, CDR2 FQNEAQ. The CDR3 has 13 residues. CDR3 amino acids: CASSLRGRETQYF. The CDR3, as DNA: TGTGCCAGCAGCTTGCGGGGGCGAGAGACCCAGTACTTC.

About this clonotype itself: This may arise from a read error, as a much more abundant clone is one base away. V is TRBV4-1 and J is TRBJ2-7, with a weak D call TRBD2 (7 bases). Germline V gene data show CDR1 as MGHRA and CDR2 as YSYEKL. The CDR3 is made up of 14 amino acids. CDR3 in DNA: TGCGCCAGCAGCCACGGGGGGACAACCTACGAGAAGTACTTC. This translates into CASSHGGTTYEKYF.

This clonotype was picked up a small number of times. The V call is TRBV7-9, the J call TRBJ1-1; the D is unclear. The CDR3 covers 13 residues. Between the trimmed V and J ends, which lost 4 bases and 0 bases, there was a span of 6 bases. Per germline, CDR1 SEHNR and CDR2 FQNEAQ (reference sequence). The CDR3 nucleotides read TGTGCCAGCAGCTCGCCATTGAACACTGAAGCTTTCTTT. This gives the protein CASSSPLNTEAFF.

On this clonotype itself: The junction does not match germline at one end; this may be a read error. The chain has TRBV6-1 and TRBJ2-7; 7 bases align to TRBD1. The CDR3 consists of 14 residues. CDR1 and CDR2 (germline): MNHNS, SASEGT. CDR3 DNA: TGTGACAGCAGCCGCGGACAGGACTCCTACGAGCAGTACTTC. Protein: CDSSRGQDSYEQYF.

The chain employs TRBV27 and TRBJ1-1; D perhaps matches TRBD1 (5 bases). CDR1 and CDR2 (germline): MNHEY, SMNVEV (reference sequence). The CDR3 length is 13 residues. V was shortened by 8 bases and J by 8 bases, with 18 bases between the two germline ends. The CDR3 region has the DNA TGTGCCAGCGAAGTTTCCGGGGGTTCCGAAGCTTTCTTT. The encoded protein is CASEVSGGSEAFF.

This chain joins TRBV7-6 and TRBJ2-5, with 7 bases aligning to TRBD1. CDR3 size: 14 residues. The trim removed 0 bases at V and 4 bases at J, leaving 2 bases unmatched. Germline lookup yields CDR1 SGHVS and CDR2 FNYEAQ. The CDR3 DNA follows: TGTGCCAGCAGCTTAGCACACAGGGGAGAGACCCAGTACTTC. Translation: CASSLAHRGETQYF.

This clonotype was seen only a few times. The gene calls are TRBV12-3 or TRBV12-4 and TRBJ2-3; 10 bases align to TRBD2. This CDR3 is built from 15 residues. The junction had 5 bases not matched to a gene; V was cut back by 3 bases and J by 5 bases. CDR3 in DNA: TGTGCCAGCAGTTTTGGCAGCGGGGGGGGAGATACGCAGTATTTT. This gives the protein CASSFGSGGGDTQYF.

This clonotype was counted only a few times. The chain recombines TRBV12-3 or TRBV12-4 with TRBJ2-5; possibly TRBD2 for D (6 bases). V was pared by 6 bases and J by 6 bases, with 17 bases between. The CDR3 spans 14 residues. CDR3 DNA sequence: TGTGCCAGCAGGCCCTTGGTGGAGGGAAAGACCCAGTACTTC. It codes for CASRPLVEGKTQYF.

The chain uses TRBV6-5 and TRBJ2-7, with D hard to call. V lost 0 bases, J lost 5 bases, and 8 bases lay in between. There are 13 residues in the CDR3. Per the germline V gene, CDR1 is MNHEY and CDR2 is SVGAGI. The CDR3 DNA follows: TGTGCCAGCAGTTACTCGACCAGACACGAGCAGTACTTC. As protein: CASSYSTRHEQYF.

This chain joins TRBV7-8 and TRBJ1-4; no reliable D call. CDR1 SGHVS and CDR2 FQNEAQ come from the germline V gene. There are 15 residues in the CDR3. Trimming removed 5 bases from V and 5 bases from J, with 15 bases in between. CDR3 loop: CASSPEEIGNEKLFF. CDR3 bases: TGTGCCAGCAGCCCAGAGGAAATAGGGAATGAAAAACTGTTTTTT.

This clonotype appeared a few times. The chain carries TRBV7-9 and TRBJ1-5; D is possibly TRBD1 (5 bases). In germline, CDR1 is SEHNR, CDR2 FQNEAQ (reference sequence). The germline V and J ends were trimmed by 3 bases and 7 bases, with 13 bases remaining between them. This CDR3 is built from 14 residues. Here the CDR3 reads CASSLAGRGQPQHF. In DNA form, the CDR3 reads TGTGCCAGCAGCTTGGCGGGAAGGGGACAGCCCCAGCATTTT. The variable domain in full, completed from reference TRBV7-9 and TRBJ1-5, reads DTGVSQNPRHKITKRGQNVTFRCDPISEHNRLYWYRQTLGQGPEFLTYFQNEAQLEKSRLLSDRFSAERPKGSFSTLEIQRTEQGDSAMYLCASSLAGRGQPQHFGDGTRLSIL.

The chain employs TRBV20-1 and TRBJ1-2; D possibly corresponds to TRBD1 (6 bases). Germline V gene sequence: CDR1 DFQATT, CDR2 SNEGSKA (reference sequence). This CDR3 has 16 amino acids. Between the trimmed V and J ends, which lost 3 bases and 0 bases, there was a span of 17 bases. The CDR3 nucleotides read TGCAGTGCTAGCGCTACTCCCTCAGGGGCTAACTATGGCTACACCTTC. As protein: CSASATPSGANYGYTF.

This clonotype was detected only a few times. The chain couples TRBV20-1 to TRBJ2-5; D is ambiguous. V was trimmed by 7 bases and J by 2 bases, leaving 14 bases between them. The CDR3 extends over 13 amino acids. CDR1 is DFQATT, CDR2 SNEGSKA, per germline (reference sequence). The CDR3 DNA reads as TGCAGTGGTCGGCAGGCAATTCAAGAGACCCAGTACTTC. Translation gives CSGRQAIQETQYF.

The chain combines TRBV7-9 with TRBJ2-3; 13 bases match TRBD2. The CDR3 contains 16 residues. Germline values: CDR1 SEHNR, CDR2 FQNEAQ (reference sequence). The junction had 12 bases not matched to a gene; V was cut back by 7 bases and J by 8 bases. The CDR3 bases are TGTGCCAGCAACTCCGGGACTAGCGGGGCGCACGGTACGCAGTATTTT. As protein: CASNSGTSGAHGTQYF.

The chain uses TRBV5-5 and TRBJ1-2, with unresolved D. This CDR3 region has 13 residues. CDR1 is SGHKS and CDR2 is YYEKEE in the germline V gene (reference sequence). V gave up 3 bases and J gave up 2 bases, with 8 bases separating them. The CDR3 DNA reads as TGTGCCAGCAGCTCACCGGGCAACTATGGCTACACCTTC. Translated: CASSSPGNYGYTF.

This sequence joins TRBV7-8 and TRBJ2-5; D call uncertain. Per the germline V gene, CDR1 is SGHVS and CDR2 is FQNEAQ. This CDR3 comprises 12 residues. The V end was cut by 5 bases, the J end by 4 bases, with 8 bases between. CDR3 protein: CASSPSPETQYF. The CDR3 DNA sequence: TGTGCCAGCAGCCCAAGCCCAGAGACCCAGTACTTC.

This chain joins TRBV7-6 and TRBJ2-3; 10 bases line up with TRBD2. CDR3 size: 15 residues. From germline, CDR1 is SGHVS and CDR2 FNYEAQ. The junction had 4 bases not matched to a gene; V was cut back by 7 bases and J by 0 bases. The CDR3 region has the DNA TGTGCCAGCACCATTAGCGGGGGGAGCACAGATACGCAGTATTTT. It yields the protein CASTISGGSTDTQYF.